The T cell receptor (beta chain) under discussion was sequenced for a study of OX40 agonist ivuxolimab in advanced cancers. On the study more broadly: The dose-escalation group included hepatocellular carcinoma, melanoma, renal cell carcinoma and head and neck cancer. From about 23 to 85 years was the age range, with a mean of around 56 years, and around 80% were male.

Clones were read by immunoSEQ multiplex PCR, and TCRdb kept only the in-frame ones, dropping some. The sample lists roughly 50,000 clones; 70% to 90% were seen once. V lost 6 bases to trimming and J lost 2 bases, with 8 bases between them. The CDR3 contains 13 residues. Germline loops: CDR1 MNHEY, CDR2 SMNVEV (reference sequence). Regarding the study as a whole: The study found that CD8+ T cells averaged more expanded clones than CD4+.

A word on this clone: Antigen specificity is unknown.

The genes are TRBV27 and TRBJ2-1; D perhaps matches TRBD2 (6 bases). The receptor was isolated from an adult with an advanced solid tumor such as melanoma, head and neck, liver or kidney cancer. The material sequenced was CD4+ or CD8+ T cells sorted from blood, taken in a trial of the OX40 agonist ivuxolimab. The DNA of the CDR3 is TGTGCCAGCAGAGCGGGTCCCTACAATGAGCAGTTCTTC. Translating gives CASRAGPYNEQFF.